This entry features one TCR beta chain sequence. The antigen is undetermined. The record originates from a study of cytotoxic CD8 clonotypes in ibrutinib-treated CLL. Study overall: Sequenced samples delivered averages of 200,000 to 300,000 productive templates and roughly 94,000 productive rearrangements.

CDR1 and CDR2 (germline): LNHDA, SQIVND (reference sequence). CDR3 length equals 16 residues. Trimming pared 3 bases from V and 1 base from J, leaving 13 bases between. Broader study findings: Rare overall, public clonotypes shrank or held steady under therapy. Rising at ibrutinib response, clonality subsequently fell back toward baseline at progression.

TCR beta library input comprised around 2 micrograms of genomic DNA from cryopreserved PBMCs. The repertoire was sequenced with immunoSEQ multiplex PCR; TCRdb's copy has only in-frame clones and lacks some. The sample lists about 300,000 clones, less than 85% seen once, with about 6% in the top ten. The clonotype comes from a human donor with chronic lymphocytic leukemia. The sample in question was PBMCs, obtained at disease progression, from a patient treated with ibrutinib. V gene TRBV19 combines with J gene TRBJ2-1, with D possibly called TRBD1 or TRBD2 (6 bases each). Written as DNA, the CDR3 is TGTGCCAGTAGTATCCGCGGAGGGGGGTCCTACAATGAGCAGTTCTTC. Protein sequence: CASSIRGGGSYNEQFF.